Here is one TCR beta chain with its context. Its antigen is not known. The sample belongs to a study of T-cell reconstitution after alpha-beta-depleted transplantation in children. Whole-study results and caveats: There were some patients whose high TCRbeta diversity at day 60 came from surviving recipient T cells and thymic progenitors. Expanded graft clones, several hundred of them, were reportedly the source of alpha-beta T cells about two months after transplant. At the one-year point after transplant, T-cell counts and TCRbeta diversity were found to come mostly from T cells that had been newly produced.

Germline assignment: CDR1 LGHNA and CDR2 YSLEER. The junction had 9 bases not matched to a gene; V was cut back by 1 base and J by 1 base. This CDR3 has 17 amino acids. A library of TCRbeta sequences, prepared with unique molecular identifiers, was generated. TCRdb re-analysed the PCR reads in MiXCR, keeping a single row per CDR3 protein. The table shows about 980,000 distinct CDR3 sequences, with roughly 29% occurring only once. This clonotype originated in a boy younger than two who had a stem cell transplant for SCID, so the T cells may come from the graft donor. The sample here was PBMCs, mostly from graft donor cells, taken 360 days after TCRalphabeta/CD19-depleted stem cell transplant. This chain connects TRBV4-3 to TRBJ2-5; 7 bases fit TRBD2. DNA for the CDR3: TGCGCCAGCAGCCAAGCTTTCGGGGGGTCCTTCCAAGAGACCCAGTACTTC. It specifies CASSQAFGGSFQETQYF.